These 23 T cell receptor beta chains were sequenced from one sample in a study of T cells in Graves' hyperthyroidism and ophthalmopathy. It was RNA transcripts that yielded the amplified TCR beta CDR3 regions. HTBI primers were the set used in a first-round RT-PCR of the TCR CDR3. TCRdb reanalysed the multiplex PCR reads using MiXCR and keeps one entry per CDR3 protein. The table includes 470,000 or so distinct CDR3 sequences, 20% to 25% detected once. Sequencing was carried out using blood. These receptors were collected from a man between 18 and 35 years old with Graves' hyperthyroidism.

This clonotype was found many times. V gene TRBV12-3 or TRBV12-4 combines with J gene TRBJ2-2, with 7 bases identical to TRBD1. This CDR3 has 17 amino acids. V was pared by 6 bases and J by 6 bases, with 16 bases of the junction left unmatched. CDR3 in DNA: TGTGCCAGCAGCACAGGGGTAGGGGAACCCCCCGCCGGGGAGCTGTTTTTT. Protein product: CASSTGVGEPPAGELFF.

V usage is TRBV6-1 and J usage is TRBJ1-6; 11 bases align to TRBD1. This CDR3 comprises 18 residues. Trimming took 4 bases from V and 3 from J; bases not matched to a gene: 8. Per the germline V gene, CDR1 is MNHNS and CDR2 is SASEGT. The CDR3 protein is CASSGGQGALGYNSPLHF. In DNA, the CDR3 is TGTGCCAGCAGTGGAGGACAGGGGGCGTTGGGCTATAATTCACCCCTCCACTTT.

This clonotype was seen many times. CDR3 DNA: TGTGCCAGCAGCTCGGTTGGGACGCCTTCCGTCCTTGTTAACGAGCAGTACTTC. It encodes CASSSVGTPSVLVNEQYF. The V and J genes are TRBV12-3 or TRBV12-4 and TRBJ2-7; either TRBD1 or TRBD2 may supply D (5 bases each). Between the trimmed V and J ends, which lost 6 bases and 5 bases, there was a span of 29 bases. This CDR3 has 18 amino acids.

This clonotype occurred many times. This sequence joins TRBV28 and TRBJ2-7; TRBD1 matches at 7 bases. The CDR3 length is 15 residues. J was trimmed by 0 bases and V by 6 bases; bases with no gene match: 8. Germline lookup yields CDR1 MDHEN and CDR2 SYDVKM. The CDR3 protein is CASSLRGLSSYEQYF. The CDR3 coding sequence is TGTGCCAGCAGCCTTAGGGGGCTTAGCTCCTACGAGCAGTACTTC.

V and J are TRBV6-1 and TRBJ1-1; maybe TRBD1 (6 bases). V was pared by 5 bases and J by 3 bases, with 10 bases between. Germline values: CDR1 MNHNS, CDR2 SASEGT. This CDR3 is 13 amino acids long. The CDR3 region is CASSQGLHTEAFF. The CDR3 DNA reads TGTGCCAGCAGTCAGGGGCTCCACACTGAAGCTTTCTTT.

This clonotype was recorded many times. This may arise from a read error, as a much more abundant clone is one base away. The gene calls are TRBV2 and TRBJ2-2; 7 nucleotides line up with TRBD1. J gave up 0 bases and V 6 bases, and 4 bases lay outside the gene matches. The germline gives CDR1 SNHLY, CDR2 FYNNEI. The CDR3 contains 15 residues. The CDR3 spells CASSSGTANTGELFF. CDR3 nucleotides: TGTGCCAGCAGCTCCGGGACAGCGAACACCGGGGAGCTGTTTTTT.

The chain uses TRBV28 and TRBJ1-3; tentative D call: TRBD1 (5 bases). Trimming stripped 7 bases from V and 0 bases from J, with 10 bases between. The CDR3 contains 14 residues. CDR1 MDHEN and CDR2 SYDVKM come from the germline V gene. The CDR3 DNA follows: TGTGCCAGCATGTCCGGGACCTCTGGAAACACCATATATTTT. Protein sequence: CASMSGTSGNTIYF. Based on the CDR3 plus reference TRBV28 and TRBJ1-3, the full variable domain is DVKVTQSSRYLVKRTGEKVFLECVQDMDHENMFWYRQDPGLGLRLIYFSYDVKMKEKGDIPEGYSVSREKKERFSLILESASTNQTSMYLCASMSGTSGNTIYFGEGSWLTVV.

This clonotype was recorded a few times. This chain joins TRBV28 and TRBJ1-1; a weak D match, TRBD1 (6 bases). The CDR3 is 15 residues long. V was cut by 2 bases and J by 2 bases, with 12 bases left in between. The germline gives CDR1 MDHEN, CDR2 SYDVKM. CDR3 sequence reads: CASSLNAGVNTEAFF. In DNA, the CDR3 is TGTGCCAGCAGTTTAAACGCAGGGGTTAACACTGAAGCTTTCTTT.

This clonotype was counted at least ten times. The V and J genes are TRBV2 and TRBJ2-5; 10 nucleotides align to TRBD1. The CDR3 is 15 residues long. V shed 6 bases, J shed 2 bases, and the junction held 6 bases outside the gene matches. In germline, CDR1 is SNHLY, CDR2 FYNNEI. The CDR3 reads CASRRDRGGQETQYF. DNA for the CDR3: TGTGCCAGCAGGAGGGACAGGGGAGGGCAAGAGACCCAGTACTTC.

This clonotype was observed at least ten times. The J gene is TRBJ2-7, the V gene TRBV5-1, with D unclear. Germline V lookup: CDR1 SGHRS, CDR2 YFSETQ. This CDR3 spans 13 amino acids. The V and J ends lost 3 bases and 5 bases respectively, with 12 bases between them. CDR3 amino acids: CASSSDLANEQYF. CDR3 sequence (DNA): TGCGCCAGCAGCTCGGACCTCGCAAACGAGCAGTACTTC.

Worth noting for this clonotype: A much larger clone differs from this one at a single base, so this may be a read error. The chain has TRBV30 and TRBJ1-1; D not resolved. The CDR3 runs 10 residues. CDR1 is GTSNPN and CDR2 is SVGIG in the germline V gene (reference sequence). The chain's CDR3 is CAPRKNEALF. CDR3 coding DNA: TGTGCCCCCCGGAAGAATGAAGCTCTCTTT.

This clonotype came up many times. This chain uses TRBV20-1 with TRBJ2-7; possibly TRBD2 for D (6 bases). Trimming stripped 1 base from V and 3 bases from J, with 16 bases between. This CDR3 is built from 15 residues. Germline CDR1 reads DFQATT; CDR2 reads SNEGSKA (reference sequence). CDR3 sequence: CSARAEGPGGYEQYF. The CDR3 nucleotides read TGCAGTGCTAGAGCGGAGGGTCCCGGAGGCTACGAGCAGTACTTC.

This clonotype was detected ten times or more. The V and J genes are TRBV6-1 and TRBJ2-7; D unresolved. V shed 2 bases and J shed 1 base, with 9 bases lying between them. Germline-derived CDR1 and CDR2 are MNHNS and SASEGT. The CDR3 length is 14 residues. This CDR3 reads CASSEQDGSYEQYF. In DNA, the CDR3 is TGTGCCAGCAGTGAACAGGACGGGTCCTACGAGCAGTACTTC.

The chain has TRBV19 and TRBJ1-5; D may be TRBD1 (6 bases). This CDR3 region has 13 residues. The V gene's germline CDR1 is LNHDA and CDR2 SQIVND (reference sequence). Between the trimmed V and J ends, which lost 5 bases and 6 bases, there was a span of 11 bases. CDR3 DNA sequence: TGTGCCAGTAGTTGGACAGAGGGTCAGCCCCAGCATTTT. Protein product: CASSWTEGQPQHF.

This clonotype came up many times. The chain links TRBV9 to TRBJ1-1; possibly TRBD1 for D (5 bases). Germline-derived CDR1 and CDR2 are SGDLS and YYNGEE. The CDR3 spans 14 residues. Trimming took 0 bases from V and 3 from J, leaving 9 bases between them. The CDR3 protein is CASSVDGDDTEAFF. The DNA of the CDR3 is TGTGCCAGCAGCGTAGATGGGGACGACACTGAAGCTTTCTTT.

This clonotype was seen many times. V and J are TRBV20-1 and TRBJ2-5; 13 bases agree with TRBD2. The CDR3 is 17 residues long. Germline V CDR1 and CDR2: DFQATT, SNEGSKA (reference sequence). V dropped 5 bases and J dropped 5; count of bases not matched to a gene: 14. The CDR3 bases are TGCAGTGCTGGAGGGACTAGCGGGGCTTCGGGAAGGGAGACCCAGTACTTC. Encoded protein: CSAGGTSGASGRETQYF.

This clonotype was observed at least ten times. This chain uses TRBV12-3 or TRBV12-4 with TRBJ2-5, with 7 bases that match TRBD1. CDR3 length: 16 amino acids. The V segment lost 6 bases and the J segment 5 bases; nucleotides outside the gene matches: 15. The chain's CDR3 is CASSHQRTRGPETQYF. The CDR3 coding sequence is TGTGCCAGCAGCCATCAACGAACTAGGGGGCCGGAGACCCAGTACTTC.

The chain joins TRBV5-1 to TRBJ2-6; D not resolved. The CDR3 sequence is 16 residues long. From germline, CDR1 is SGHRS and CDR2 YFSETQ. Deletions cut 3 bases from V and 4 bases from J, with 14 bases between. The CDR3 spells CASSYAEAFGANVLTF. Here the CDR3 DNA reads TGCGCCAGCAGCTATGCCGAGGCTTTCGGGGCCAACGTCCTGACTTTC.

This clonotype was seen just once. CDR3 residues: CASSSPGQGMGGYTF. Written as DNA, the CDR3 is TGTGCCAGCAGCTCCCCGGGACAGGGCATGGGTGGCTACACCTTC. This chain joins TRBV7-9 and TRBJ1-2; TRBD1 aligns across 9 bases. CDR3 length equals 15 residues. V was clipped by 4 bases and J by 7 bases; unmatched bases: 10. Germline V gene data show CDR1 as SEHNR and CDR2 as FQNEAQ (reference sequence).

This clonotype was found a few times. J is TRBJ1-1 and V is TRBV6-1, with TRBD1 matching 10 bases. The CDR3 contains 16 residues. Germline values: CDR1 MNHNS, CDR2 SASEGT. Trimming took 6 bases from V and 3 from J; bases not matched to a gene: 10. CDR3 DNA: TGTGCCAGCAGCCCGGGACAGGGGAGAGCGTACACTGAAGCTTTCTTT. Protein: CASSPGQGRAYTEAFF.

The chain couples TRBV6-1 to TRBJ1-1; D is ambiguous. V was shortened by 1 base and J by 1 base, with 10 bases between the two germline ends. The CDR3 totals 15 residues. The germline V gene encodes CDR1 MNHNS and CDR2 SASEGT. The CDR3 nucleotides are TGTGCCAGCAGTGAAGTCCGGACGGAGAACACTGAAGCTTTCTTT. Translation gives CASSEVRTENTEAFF.

The sample holds many counts of this clonotype. The chain combines TRBV24-1 with TRBJ2-5, with D perhaps given as TRBD1 or TRBD2 (5 bases each). Germline assignment: CDR1 KGHDR and CDR2 SFDVKD. This CDR3 contains 15 residues. Deletions cut 0 bases from V and 3 bases from J, with 10 bases between. The CDR3 DNA reads TGTGCCACCAGTGATTTGGGCAGGGAGAAAGAGACCCAGTACTTC. Its protein is CATSDLGREKETQYF.

This clonotype was picked up a small number of times. J is TRBJ1-6 and V is TRBV6-1; D remains ambiguous. This CDR3 has 12 residues. Trimming pared 5 bases from V and 16 bases from J, leaving 15 bases between. Looked up from germline, CDR1 is MNHNS and CDR2 is SASEGT. CDR3 in amino acids: CASSPPGPILHF. The CDR3, as DNA: TGTGCCAGCAGTCCTCCGGGTCCCATTCTCCACTTT.